One and the same sample provided the 21 T cell receptor beta chains below, sequenced in a study of technical replicates of blood from a few donors. Assay: immunoSEQ multiplex PCR; the TCRdb copy retains only in-frame clones and omits some. The table shows 62,000 or so clones, with more than 75% occurring only once. The source material was PBMCs. Source of these receptors: a human donor in good health. Some clones in this sample may be carry-over from other donors' samples.

The V and J genes are TRBV30 and TRBJ2-4; 11 positions match TRBD2. After removal of 0 bases from V and 0 bases from J, the junction contained 1 base not matched to a gene. Germline V gene lookup returns CDR1 GTSNPN and CDR2 SVGIG (reference sequence). The CDR3 length is 16 residues. The CDR3 nucleotides read TGTGCCTGGAGTGTAGGACTAGCGGGAGCCAAAAACATTCAGTACTTC. It is translated as CAWSVGLAGAKNIQYF.

This clone has at least ten counts. The chain combines TRBV13 with TRBJ2-1, with 10 bases matching TRBD1. Per germline, CDR1 PRHDT and CDR2 FYEKMQ (reference sequence). The CDR3 runs to 16 residues. The trim removed 4 bases at V and 6 bases at J, leaving 9 bases unmatched. The CDR3 spells CASSSLSGTGVNEQFF. The DNA for the CDR3 is TGTGCCAGCAGCTCATTGTCCGGGACAGGGGTCAATGAGCAGTTCTTC.

The chain has TRBV7-3 and TRBJ2-5, with D possibly being TRBD2 (5 bases). Germline lookup yields CDR1 SGHTA and CDR2 FQGTGA. This CDR3 is 15 amino acids long. V was shortened by 5 bases and J by 4 bases, with 17 bases between the two germline ends. The CDR3: CASSPRGTRRETQYF. In nucleotides, the CDR3 is TGTGCCAGCAGCCCCCGGGGAACGAGGCGAGAGACCCAGTACTTC.

CDR3 region: CASSGASGEQYF. CDR3 nucleotides: TGTGCCAGCAGTGGGGCATCGGGGGAGCAGTACTTC. This chain joins TRBV6-4 and TRBJ2-7; a weak D match, TRBD2 (5 bases). V was clipped by 4 bases and J by 7 bases, with 11 bases between them. The germline gives CDR1 MRHNA, CDR2 SNTAGT. CDR3 length: 12 residues.

This clone was seen a single time. V usage is TRBV1 and J usage is TRBJ2-7; the table assigns TRBD1, which was not confirmed against the DNA. TRBV1 is deemed a pseudogene. The CDR3 is made up of 14 amino acids. The DNA for the CDR3 is TGCACCAGCAGCCCAGGGCCCACAGCCTACGAGCAGTACTTC. As protein: CTSSPGPTAYEQYF.

This chain uses TRBV4-3 with TRBJ1-2, with D possibly being TRBD1 (6 bases). This CDR3 spans 15 amino acids. V lost 0 bases, J lost 5 bases, and 13 bases lay in between. The germline gives CDR1 LGHNA, CDR2 YSLEER. CDR3 sequence reads: CASSQDRGSWYGYTF. As DNA, the CDR3 is TGCGCCAGCAGCCAAGATAGGGGGAGCTGGTATGGCTACACCTTC.

The chain employs TRBV5-1 and TRBJ2-5, with 10 bases lining up with TRBD2. The J segment lost 5 bases and the V segment lost 0 bases, leaving 7 bases of the junction unmatched. The CDR3 is made up of 16 amino acids. Germline V gene lookup returns CDR1 SGHRS and CDR2 YFSETQ. The CDR3 spells CASSLGTSGSTETQYF. The CDR3, as DNA: TGCGCCAGCAGCTTGGGGACTAGCGGCTCTACGGAGACCCAGTACTTC.

This chain connects TRBV6-5 to TRBJ2-7, with TRBD2 matching 9 bases. J lost 1 base, V lost 4 bases, and 5 bases had no gene match. Germline V gene lookup returns CDR1 MNHEY and CDR2 SVGAGI. The CDR3 is made up of 15 amino acids. CDR3 bases: TGTGCCAGCAGTTCAGCGGGGGGTGATTCCTACGAGCAGTACTTC. Protein sequence: CASSSAGGDSYEQYF.

The V gene is TRBV7-9, the J gene TRBJ2-2, with D tentatively TRBD2 (6 bases). Germline lookup yields CDR1 SEHNR and CDR2 FQNEAQ (reference sequence). The length of the CDR3 is 16 residues. V lost 1 base and J 1 base, leaving 10 bases between the germline ends. The CDR3 protein is CASSLVGDLNTGELFF. DNA of the CDR3: TGTGCCAGCAGCTTAGTCGGGGACTTGAACACCGGGGAGCTGTTTTTT.

The chain employs TRBV5-1 and TRBJ2-1; the match to TRBD2 covers 14 bases. From germline, CDR1 is SGHRS and CDR2 YFSETQ. Trimming took 7 bases from V and 8 from J; bases not matched to a gene: 8. The CDR3 length is 15 residues. The CDR3 is CASVPGTSGRHEQFF. The CDR3 nucleotides are TGCGCCAGCGTACCCGGGACTAGCGGGAGACATGAGCAGTTCTTC. Full variable domain (outside the CDR3, taken from reference TRBV5-1 and TRBJ2-1): KAGVTQTPRYLIKTRGQQVTLSCSPISGHRSVSWYQQTPGQGLQFLFEYFSETQRNKGNFPGRFSGRQFSNSRSEMNVSTLELGDSALYLCASVPGTSGRHEQFFGPGTRLTVL.

This clone was seen just once. J is TRBJ2-3 and V is TRBV4-2; 14 positions match TRBD2. Germline V lookup: CDR1 LGHNA, CDR2 YNFKEQ. With V trimmed by 3 bases and J by 1 base, 9 bases remained unmatched. The CDR3 covers 19 residues. CDR3 in DNA: TGTGCCAGCAGCCAGTCCGGACTAGCGGGGGGCGGGGGCACAGATACGCAGTATTTT. Translated: CASSQSGLAGGGGTDTQYF.

This clone came up once. J is TRBJ2-1 and V is TRBV10-3, with D unresolved. The CDR3 runs to 15 residues. Per germline, CDR1 ENHRY and CDR2 SYGVKD. Trimming cost V 6 bases and J 0 bases, with 12 bases left between them. The chain's CDR3 is CAISGSPSSYNEQFF. As DNA, the CDR3 is TGTGCCATCAGCGGATCGCCTAGCTCCTACAATGAGCAGTTCTTC.

This chain connects TRBV20-1 to TRBJ2-3; D is possibly TRBD1 (5 bases). The CDR3 is made up of 11 amino acids. Deletions cut 7 bases from V and 2 bases from J, with 7 bases between. The germline V gene encodes CDR1 DFQATT and CDR2 SNEGSKA (reference sequence). The CDR3 nucleotides are TGCAGTGGGGGCCACACAGATACGCAGTATTTT. Protein sequence: CSGGHTDTQYF.

V gene TRBV7-9 combines with J gene TRBJ1-1; no definite D call. The CDR3 extends over 15 amino acids. The germline V gene has CDR1 SEHNR and CDR2 FQNEAQ (reference sequence). V was cut by 1 base and J by 4 bases, with 13 bases left in between. CDR3 loop: CASSLDPREGTEAFF. The CDR3 bases are TGTGCCAGCAGCTTAGACCCCCGCGAGGGCACTGAAGCTTTCTTT.

This chain joins TRBV5-4 and TRBJ2-2; 10 nucleotides align to TRBD2. V was pared by 0 bases and J by 7 bases, with 3 bases of the junction left unmatched. Germline V gene sequence: CDR1 SGHNT, CDR2 YYREEE (reference sequence). The CDR3 totals 15 residues. DNA of the CDR3: TGTGCCAGCAGCTTGGTTGGACTAGCGGTCGGGGAGCTGTTTTTT. It is translated as CASSLVGLAVGELFF.

The chain carries TRBV6-6 and TRBJ2-7, with D maybe TRBD2 (6 bases). From germline, CDR1 is MNHNY and CDR2 SVGAGI (reference sequence). CDR3 length: 14 residues. Trimming took 2 bases from V and 4 from J, leaving 12 bases between them. This CDR3 is CASSYVRDSYEQYF. DNA of the CDR3: TGTGCCAGCAGTTACGTCAGGGACTCATACGAGCAGTACTTC.

This chain's CDR3 is CASSLGPQAYNSPLHF. The CDR3 DNA is TGTGCCAGCAGCTTGGGGCCCCAGGCCTATAATTCACCCCTCCACTTT. This sequence joins TRBV5-5 and TRBJ1-6, with unresolved D. The germline V and J ends were trimmed by 0 bases and 2 bases, with 9 bases remaining between them. The CDR3 contains 16 residues. Germline-derived CDR1 and CDR2 are SGHKS and YYEKEE (reference sequence).

J is TRBJ1-1 and V is TRBV7-9, with TRBD1 matching over 9 bases. Germline-derived CDR1 and CDR2 are SEHNR and FQNEAQ (reference sequence). CDR3 length equals 13 residues. The J segment lost 4 bases and the V segment lost 5 bases, leaving 2 bases of the junction unmatched. DNA of the CDR3: TGTGCCAGCAGCGTGACAGGGGGCACTGAAGCTTTCTTT. This codes for CASSVTGGTEAFF. The whole variable domain, filled in from reference TRBV7-9 and TRBJ1-1, reads DTGVSQNPRHKITKRGQNVTFRCDPISEHNRLYWYRQTLGQGPEFLTYFQNEAQLEKSRLLSDRFSAERPKGSFSTLEIQRTEQGDSAMYLCASSVTGGTEAFFGQGTRLTVV.

The V call is TRBV5-5, the J call TRBJ2-7, with 9 bases fitting TRBD2. CDR3 length: 14 amino acids. J lost 7 bases, V lost 3 bases, and 8 bases had no gene match. The germline V gene has CDR1 SGHKS and CDR2 YYEKEE (reference sequence). The CDR3 spells CASSSLAGPLEQYF. The DNA for the CDR3 is TGTGCCAGCAGCTCGCTAGCGGGACCCCTGGAGCAGTACTTC.

V is TRBV5-6 and J is TRBJ1-3, with D possibly matching TRBD1 (5 bases). The germline V gene has CDR1 SGHDT and CDR2 YYEEEE. V was clipped by 2 bases and J by 5 bases, with 11 bases between them. The length of the CDR3 is 14 residues. The CDR3 bases are TGTGCCAGCAGCTTTAAGGGGCTGAGAAACACCATATATTTT. This sequence encodes CASSFKGLRNTIYF.

V usage is TRBV7-2 and J usage is TRBJ2-1; TRBD2 matches at 9 bases. After removal of 2 bases from V and 7 bases from J, the junction contained 9 bases not matched to a gene. The CDR3 covers 16 residues. CDR1 is SGHTA and CDR2 is FQGNSA in the germline V gene. Here the CDR3 reads CASSLSSGSFMNEQFF. For the CDR3, the DNA is TGTGCCAGCAGCTTAAGTAGCGGGAGCTTTATGAATGAGCAGTTCTTC. Variable domain in full (rest from reference TRBV7-2 and TRBJ2-1): GAGVSQSPSNKVTEKGKDVELRCDPISGHTALYWYRQSLGQGLEFLIYFQGNSAPDKSGLPSDRFSAERTGGSVSTLTIQRTQQEDSAVYLCASSLSSGSFMNEQFFGPGTRLTVL.